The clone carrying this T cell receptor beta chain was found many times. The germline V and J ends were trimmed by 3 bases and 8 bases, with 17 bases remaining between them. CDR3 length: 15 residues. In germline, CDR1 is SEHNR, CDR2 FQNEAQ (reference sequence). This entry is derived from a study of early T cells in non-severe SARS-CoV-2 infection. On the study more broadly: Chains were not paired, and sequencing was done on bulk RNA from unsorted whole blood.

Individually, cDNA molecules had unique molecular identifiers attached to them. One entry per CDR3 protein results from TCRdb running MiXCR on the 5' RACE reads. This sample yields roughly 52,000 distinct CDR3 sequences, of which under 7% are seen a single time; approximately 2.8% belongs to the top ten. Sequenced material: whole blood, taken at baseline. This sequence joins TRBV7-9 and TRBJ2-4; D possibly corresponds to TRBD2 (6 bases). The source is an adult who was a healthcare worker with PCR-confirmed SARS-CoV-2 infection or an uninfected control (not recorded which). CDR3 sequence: CASSFRGTPEDIQYF. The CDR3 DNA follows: TGTGCCAGCAGCTTCCGCGGGACCCCGGAGGACATTCAGTACTTC.